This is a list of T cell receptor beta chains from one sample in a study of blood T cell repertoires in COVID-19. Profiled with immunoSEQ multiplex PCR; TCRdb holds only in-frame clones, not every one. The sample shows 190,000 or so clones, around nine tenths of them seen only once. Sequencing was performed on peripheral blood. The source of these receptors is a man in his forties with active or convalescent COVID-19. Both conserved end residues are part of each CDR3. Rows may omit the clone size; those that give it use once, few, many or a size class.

cdr3_aa: CAWSGFQGQPQHF; clone_size: few; v_call: TRBV30; j_call: TRBJ1-5
cdr3_aa: CASSQVDSQRAEAFF; clone_size: .; v_call: TRBV4-2; j_call: TRBJ1-1
cdr3_aa: CASSPTGNSYNSPLHF; clone_size: .; v_call: TRBV5-6; j_call: TRBJ1-6
cdr3_aa: CASSRDSGGLQETQYF; clone_size: .; v_call: TRBV7-3; j_call: TRBJ2-5
cdr3_aa: CSVDAREHQPQHF; clone_size: .; v_call: TRBV29-1; j_call: TRBJ1-5
cdr3_aa: CASRSPPEDGYTF; clone_size: .; v_call: TRBV28; j_call: TRBJ1-2
cdr3_aa: CAWGPLGDYGYTF; clone_size: .; v_call: TRBV30; j_call: TRBJ1-2
cdr3_aa: CASDTAGYGYTF; clone_size: .; v_call: TRBV2; j_call: TRBJ1-2
cdr3_aa: CASSEGTGGNTEAFF; clone_size: .; v_call: TRBV2; j_call: TRBJ1-1
cdr3_aa: CASSLAAGELETQYF; clone_size: .; v_call: TRBV5-6; j_call: TRBJ2-5
cdr3_aa: CASSYLAVSTDTQYF; clone_size: .; v_call: TRBV6-2/TRBV6-3; j_call: TRBJ2-3
cdr3_aa: CASTRESSYNSPLHF; clone_size: .; v_call: TRBV6-5; j_call: TRBJ1-6
cdr3_aa: CASSQAEARSETQYF; clone_size: .; v_call: TRBV4-1; j_call: TRBJ2-5
cdr3_aa: CASSLGEVLGITEAFF; clone_size: .; v_call: TRBV7-2; j_call: TRBJ1-1
cdr3_aa: CASSDSDRATNYGYTF; clone_size: once; v_call: TRBV6-4; j_call: TRBJ1-2
cdr3_aa: CASSEFRQIYNEQFF; clone_size: .; v_call: TRBV25-1; j_call: TRBJ2-1
cdr3_aa: CASSETGGRDEQYF; clone_size: .; v_call: TRBV7-8; j_call: TRBJ2-7
cdr3_aa: CASRGTGDNEQFF; clone_size: .; v_call: TRBV27; j_call: TRBJ2-1
cdr3_aa: CASSLHGTGYGYTF; clone_size: .; v_call: TRBV5-1; j_call: TRBJ1-2
cdr3_aa: CASSQERGGIDTQYF; clone_size: .; v_call: TRBV4-2; j_call: TRBJ2-3
cdr3_aa: CAISEPSGPGNTIYF; clone_size: .; v_call: TRBV10-3; j_call: TRBJ1-3
cdr3_aa: CASRQGGGSYEQYF; clone_size: once; v_call: TRBV28; j_call: TRBJ2-7
cdr3_aa: CASALAGTDTQYF; clone_size: .; v_call: TRBV12-3/TRBV12-4; j_call: TRBJ2-3
cdr3_aa: CASSSFGGGEAFF; clone_size: once; v_call: TRBV27; j_call: TRBJ1-1
cdr3_aa: CASSQGTGGNQPQHF; clone_size: .; v_call: TRBV14; j_call: TRBJ1-5
cdr3_aa: CASSVAPGGHTGELFF; clone_size: .; v_call: TRBV9; j_call: TRBJ2-2
cdr3_aa: CASSFGLHGSIQETQYF; clone_size: .; v_call: TRBV5-1; j_call: TRBJ2-5
cdr3_aa: CASSKGGGDLDNQPQHF; clone_size: .; v_call: TRBV21-1; j_call: TRBJ1-5
cdr3_aa: CASSLELNTGELFF; clone_size: once; v_call: TRBV7-2; j_call: TRBJ2-2
cdr3_aa: CASSQGEAMNTEAFF; clone_size: once; v_call: TRBV3-1/TRBV3-2; j_call: TRBJ1-1
cdr3_aa: CASSEGLVAGSYEQYF; clone_size: .; v_call: TRBV6-1; j_call: TRBJ2-7
cdr3_aa: CASETGAPGRTQYF; clone_size: .; v_call: TRBV28; j_call: TRBJ2-5
cdr3_aa: CASSFRASGDNYGYTF; clone_size: .; v_call: TRBV28; j_call: TRBJ1-2
cdr3_aa: CASSLGRGSGNTIYF; clone_size: .; v_call: TRBV27; j_call: TRBJ1-3
cdr3_aa: CATSDWGGASQGNTDTQYF; clone_size: .; v_call: TRBV24-1; j_call: TRBJ2-3
cdr3_aa: CASSLTPETQYF; clone_size: .; v_call: TRBV12-3/TRBV12-4; j_call: TRBJ2-5
cdr3_aa: CASSQRGRTNEKLFF; clone_size: .; v_call: TRBV3-1/TRBV3-2; j_call: TRBJ1-4
cdr3_aa: CASSIAGGSLNEQFF; clone_size: .; v_call: TRBV19; j_call: TRBJ2-1
cdr3_aa: CASSSGVLGNQPQHF; clone_size: .; v_call: TRBV6-5; j_call: TRBJ1-5
cdr3_aa: CASSLRGQNSYNEQFF; clone_size: .; v_call: TRBV7-8; j_call: TRBJ2-1
cdr3_aa: CASTLTGSYGYTF; clone_size: .; v_call: TRBV6-5; j_call: TRBJ1-2
cdr3_aa: CASSLGRESNQPQHF; clone_size: once; v_call: TRBV5-6; j_call: TRBJ1-5
cdr3_aa: CATSDSGYSGYTF; clone_size: .; v_call: TRBV24-1; j_call: TRBJ1-2
cdr3_aa: CASSKNTEAFF; clone_size: .; v_call: TRBV19; j_call: TRBJ1-1
cdr3_aa: CASSYSGISRGDTQYF; clone_size: .; v_call: TRBV6-5; j_call: TRBJ2-3
cdr3_aa: CASSKAGLSYNEQFF; clone_size: .; v_call: TRBV5-1; j_call: TRBJ2-1
cdr3_aa: CASSQADTGELFF; clone_size: .; v_call: TRBV5-4; j_call: TRBJ2-2
cdr3_aa: CASRPTGDYGYTF; clone_size: few; v_call: TRBV19; j_call: TRBJ1-2
cdr3_aa: CAIQGGNEQFF; clone_size: .; v_call: TRBV24-1; j_call: TRBJ2-1
cdr3_aa: CASSSDPWKGTANTGELFF; clone_size: .; v_call: TRBV5-1; j_call: TRBJ2-2
cdr3_aa: CASSRQGGPYEQYF; clone_size: .; v_call: TRBV6-2/TRBV6-3; j_call: TRBJ2-7
cdr3_aa: CSVVVTRAYEQYF; clone_size: .; v_call: TRBV29-1; j_call: TRBJ2-7
cdr3_aa: CASSQVRLAGGPGYEQYF; clone_size: .; v_call: TRBV3-1/TRBV3-2; j_call: TRBJ2-7
cdr3_aa: CASSETSGGAGIQYF; clone_size: .; v_call: TRBV6-1; j_call: TRBJ2-4
cdr3_aa: CASSQAGTRGADTQYF; clone_size: .; v_call: TRBV3-1/TRBV3-2; j_call: TRBJ2-3
cdr3_aa: CASSPRLSWDTEAFF; clone_size: .; v_call: TRBV9; j_call: TRBJ1-1
cdr3_aa: CASSLPTGQALSGNTIYF; clone_size: few; v_call: TRBV4-2; j_call: TRBJ1-3